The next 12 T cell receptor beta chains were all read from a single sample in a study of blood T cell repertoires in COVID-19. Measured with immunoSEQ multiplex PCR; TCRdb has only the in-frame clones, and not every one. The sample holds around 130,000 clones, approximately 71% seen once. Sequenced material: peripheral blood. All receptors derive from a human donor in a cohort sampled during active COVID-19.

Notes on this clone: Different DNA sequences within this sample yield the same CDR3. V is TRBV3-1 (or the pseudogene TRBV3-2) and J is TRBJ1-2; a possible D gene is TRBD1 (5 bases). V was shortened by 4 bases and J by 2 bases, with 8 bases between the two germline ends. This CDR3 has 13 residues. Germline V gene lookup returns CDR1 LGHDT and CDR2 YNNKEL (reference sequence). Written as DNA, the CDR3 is TGTGCCAGCAGCCTGACAGAAAACTATGGCTACACCTTC. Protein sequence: CASSLTENYGYTF.

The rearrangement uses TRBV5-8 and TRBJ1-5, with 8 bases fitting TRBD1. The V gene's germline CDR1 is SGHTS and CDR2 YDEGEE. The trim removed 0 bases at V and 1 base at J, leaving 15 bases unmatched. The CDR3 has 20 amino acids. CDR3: CASSLGATGAASLSNQPQHF. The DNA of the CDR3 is TGTGCCAGCAGCTTGGGGGCGACAGGGGCCGCTTCTTTGAGCAATCAGCCCCAGCATTTT.

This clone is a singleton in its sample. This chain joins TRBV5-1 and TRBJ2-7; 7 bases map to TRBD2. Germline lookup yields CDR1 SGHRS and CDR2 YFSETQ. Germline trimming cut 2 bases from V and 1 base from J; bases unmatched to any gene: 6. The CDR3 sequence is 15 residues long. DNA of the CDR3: TGCGCCAGCAGCTTAGACGGGAGGTCTTCCTACGAGCAGTACTTC. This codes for CASSLDGRSSYEQYF.

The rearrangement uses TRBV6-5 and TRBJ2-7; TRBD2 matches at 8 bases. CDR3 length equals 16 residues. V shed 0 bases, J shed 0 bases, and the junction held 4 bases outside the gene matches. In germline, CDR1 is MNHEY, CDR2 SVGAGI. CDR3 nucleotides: TGTGCCAGCAGTTACTCCTCGCGGGAGGCCTCCTACGAGCAGTACTTC. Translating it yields CASSYSSREASYEQYF.

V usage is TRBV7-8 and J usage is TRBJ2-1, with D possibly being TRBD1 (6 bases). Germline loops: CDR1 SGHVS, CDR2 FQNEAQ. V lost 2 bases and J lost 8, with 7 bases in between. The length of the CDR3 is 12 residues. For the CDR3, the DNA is TGTGCCAGCAGCTTAAACAGGGATGAGCAGTTCTTC. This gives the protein CASSLNRDEQFF.

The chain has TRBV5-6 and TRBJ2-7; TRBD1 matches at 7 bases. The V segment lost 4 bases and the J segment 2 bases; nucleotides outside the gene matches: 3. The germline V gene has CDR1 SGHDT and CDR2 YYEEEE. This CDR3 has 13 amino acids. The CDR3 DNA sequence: TGTGCCAGCAGCCAGGGACAGCCCTACGAGCAGTACTTC. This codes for CASSQGQPYEQYF.

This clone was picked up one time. The CDR3 sequence: CASSSWQGNGDEQFF. The CDR3 coding sequence is TGTGCCAGCAGTTCTTGGCAGGGGAATGGCGATGAGCAGTTCTTC. This chain joins TRBV27 and TRBJ2-1, with D perhaps TRBD1 (6 bases). The CDR3 extends over 15 amino acids. With 4 bases removed from V and 8 bases from J, the gap between germline ends came to 18 bases. The germline V gene has CDR1 MNHEY and CDR2 SMNVEV (reference sequence).

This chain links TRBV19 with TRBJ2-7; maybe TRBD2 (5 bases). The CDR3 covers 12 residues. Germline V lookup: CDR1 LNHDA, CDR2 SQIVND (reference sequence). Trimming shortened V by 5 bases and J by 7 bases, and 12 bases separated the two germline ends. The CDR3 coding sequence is TGTGCCAGTAGTCCCAGCGGACGGGAGCAGTACTTC. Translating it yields CASSPSGREQYF.

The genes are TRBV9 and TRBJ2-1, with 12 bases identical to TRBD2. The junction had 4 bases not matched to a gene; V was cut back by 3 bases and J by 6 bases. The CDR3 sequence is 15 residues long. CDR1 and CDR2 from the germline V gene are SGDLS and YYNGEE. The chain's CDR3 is CASSDTSGGINEQFF. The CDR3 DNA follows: TGTGCCAGCAGCGACACTAGCGGGGGGATCAATGAGCAGTTCTTC. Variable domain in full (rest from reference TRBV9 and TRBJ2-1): DSGVTQTPKHLITATGQRVTLRCSPRSGDLSVYWYQQSLDQGLQFLIQYYNGEERAKGNILERFSAQQFPDLHSELNLSSLELGDSALYFCASSDTSGGINEQFFGPGTRLTVL.

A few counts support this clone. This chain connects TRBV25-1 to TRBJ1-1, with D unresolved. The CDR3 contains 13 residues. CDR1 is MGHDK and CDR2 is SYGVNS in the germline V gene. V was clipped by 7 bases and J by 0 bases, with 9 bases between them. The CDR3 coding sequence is TGTGCCAGCATGGTCGGTTTGAACACTGAAGCTTTCTTT. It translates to CASMVGLNTEAFF.

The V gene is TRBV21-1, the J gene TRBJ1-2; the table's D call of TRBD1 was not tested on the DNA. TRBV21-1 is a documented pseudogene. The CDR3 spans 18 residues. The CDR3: CASSNRQGAYVLNYGYTF. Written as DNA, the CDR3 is TGTGCCAGCAGCAATCGACAGGGGGCATATGTCCTTAACTATGGCTACACCTTC.

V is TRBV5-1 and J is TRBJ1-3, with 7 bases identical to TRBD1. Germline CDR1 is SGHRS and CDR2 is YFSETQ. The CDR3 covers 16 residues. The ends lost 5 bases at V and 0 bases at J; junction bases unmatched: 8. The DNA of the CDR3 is TGCGCCAGCAGTCTTCAACAGGGGAGCTCTGGAAACACCATATATTTT. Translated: CASSLQQGSSGNTIYF.